This T cell receptor (beta chain) was recorded in a study of blood T cell repertoires in COVID-19. Study-wide context: The samples span acute and convalescent COVID-19 from the United States, Italy and Spain. T cells, B-cell-depleted T cells, or PBMCs provided the cDNA or gDNA that served as material.

The CDR3 has 15 amino acids. CDR1 is SNHLY and CDR2 is FYNNEI in the germline V gene. V lost 7 bases to trimming and J lost 3 bases; unmatched junction nucleotides: 6. Per the original data handling: Cell counts per sample came from amplifying reference gene primers. TCRdb's copy holds only in-frame clones and misses some; the assay was immunoSEQ multiplex PCR. V, J and clone size are taken as reported in that table, and D and trimming were inferred from the DNA itself. The profile covers about 100,000 clones, with around four fifths appearing a single time and 13% taken by the ten largest. The V call is TRBV2, the J call TRBJ2-2; 9 bases are shared with TRBD2. The sequenced sample was peripheral blood. This TCR came from a man in his fifties or sixties with active or convalescent COVID-19. The CDR3 region has the DNA TGTGCCAGCACTCCGACTAGCGGAGACACCGGGGAGCTGTTTTTT. It specifies CASTPTSGDTGELFF.